This T cell receptor beta chain derives from a study of cytomegalovirus exposure and HLA in healthy donors (dated by TCRdb to 2015 to 2018). Regarding the complete study: An earlier analysis of 587 of the donors reported under 300 Gb of sequence data and 117 million unique TCR beta sequences obtained from about 180 million T cells. An early release covering roughly 580 HLA-typed donors comprised about 300 gigabases of sequencing data and around 85 million unique TCR sequences. Of the 300 to 500 genotyped donors, 65% to 90% were placed in the genetic ancestry cluster associated with self-reported Caucasian donors. The study aimed to test whether cataloging public T cell receptors could reveal signatures of past pathogen exposure. The study used immunosequencing to profile the T cell repertoires of around 600 subjects and linked those repertoires to cytomegalovirus serostatus. In addition to the first cohort of 666 subjects, a separate validation cohort of 130 or so different subjects was used. High-throughput TCR immunosequencing, statistical association of individual TCRs with disease status, and machine learning were combined to predict cytomegalovirus infection status. A later analysis re-examined previously published TCR beta repertoires from 500 to 700 donors and added high-resolution HLA genotyping to investigate patterns of TCR occurrence. Rather than drawing on any new phenotypic data, the later analysis identified candidate immune exposures from TCR beta sequences and the way those sequences occurred across donors. An earlier analysis of approximately 500 of the donors applied high-throughput TCR beta sequencing to assess whether each TCR beta V gene segment acted as functional or pseudogenic. Donor age, sex, ethnicity and CMV serostatus were compiled together with the repertoire data. A later genetic analysis took genome-wide SNP genotypes for about 65% of the roughly 670 donors and used that subset as a discovery cohort. All discovery cohort repertoires had been generated on a single sequencing platform. Both class I and class II loci were covered by HLA typing, at four-digit resolution. The number of donors typed differed by locus, with roughly 629-640 for A, B, C, DRB1 and DQB1, 522 for DQA1, 606 for DPA1, and 400 to 490 for DPB1. Because of strong linkage in the cohort, five DR-DQ haplotypes were treated as single units for association and clustering. Among roughly 400 genotyped donors of the cohort, an average of approximately 230,000 unique TCR beta nucleotide sequences were sequenced per donor, roughly 20% of them non-productive.

Study-wide conclusions, independent of this receptor: In a later analysis, several top co-occurrence clusters were reported to appear linked to parvovirus B19, influenza, CMV and Epstein-Barr virus. Correlated functional status among segregating V segments might be attributable to linkage disequilibrium, but an unknown experimental factor could not be ruled out. In an earlier analysis of 500 to 650 of the donors, most TCR beta V segments appeared in productive rearrangements about 87% or about 30% of the time, broadly matching IMGT annotations. The cohort was sequenced for TCR beta chains only, and without alpha or paired-chain data the features that could be detected were limited. Compared with the 666-donor mean, donors in an Asian-associated ancestry cluster had fewer N-insertions in productive TCRs, according to a later genetic analysis. A total of 150 to 200 TCR beta chains were listed by the study as associated with cytomegalovirus. Most CMV-associated TCR beta chains appeared to be HLA-restricted in a later analysis, and the HLA associations seemed to be driven largely by CMV exposure. In a later analysis, the rate of TCR association differed among HLA loci, with DRB1 alleles having the most associated TCRs and HLA-C alleles having the fewest. Because HLA typing was missing for some donors at each locus, association tests included only the typed subset. A cluster of highly shared sequence variants was judged likely to be a technical artifact of the sequencing pipeline. Compared with equally common non-associated chains, HLA-associated TCR beta chains in a later analysis were more clonally expanded and had lower generation probabilities. Presence/absence analyses assumed roughly uniform sequencing depth across donors, an assumption that may not hold. Because counts were too low, seventeen rarely observed V segments, including chromosome 9 orphons, were excluded from the earlier analysis of 587 of the donors. It was suggested by the authors that the approach could potentially be generalized to other disease states and immunological phenotypes. Some IMGT-functional V segments, including TRBV6-2 and TRBV6-3, could not be told apart with the 87-base-pair reads, so those segments were excluded. In a later analysis, some 18,000 TCR beta sequences were associated with specific HLA alleles at a false discovery rate of 0.05. A further reported finding was that TCR beta sequences accurately predicted the HLA-A and HLA-B alleles for most subjects in the first cohort. For the cohort, immune exposure information was limited to CMV serostatus. In vitro tests confirmed that a few of the cytomegalovirus-associated TCR beta chains recognize cytomegalovirus antigens. While some public TCRs were present in many individuals, most TCR sequences turned up only very rarely across donors. When HLA alleles, especially DR and DQ, strongly co-occurred, TCR associations were difficult to assign to individual alleles. The classifier was reported to diagnose cytomegalovirus status with high specificity and sensitivity in both the original and validation cohorts. In a later genetic analysis, a missense DCLRE1C variant was associated with V-gene and J-gene trimming of TCR beta chains, and the association was replicated in an independent cohort.

V is cut by 5 bases and J by 8 bases, and the space between the germline ends is 9 bases. Counted from cysteine to phenylalanine, this CDR3 has 12 amino acids. Here the CDR3 DNA is all that survives: 36 bases in frame from base 1. CDR1 SGHTA and CDR2 FQGNSA were looked up in the germline V gene. In total, more than 500 healthy bone marrow donors made up the cohort. At the time of sampling, all cohort members were nominally healthy, though unrecorded immune exposures were likely present. The donor was CMV seronegative and belonged to the group of approximately 320 seronegative cohort members. Every donor gave a peripheral blood sample, and the peripheral blood mononuclear cells from that sample were used for TCR beta sequencing. Genomic DNA was extracted from the blood cell samples with the Qiagen DNeasy Blood Extraction Kit. The library was built by means of the immunoSEQ multiplex PCR assay. For the multiplex PCR, a mixture combining 60 forward primers for TCR Vbeta segments and 13 reverse primers for TCR Jbeta segments was used. The CDR3 region of rearranged TCR beta genes was amplified from genomic DNA with a multiplex PCR assay. The amplified TCR beta libraries were sequenced on the Illumina HiSeq System as 87-base-pair reads. As for how the authors treated the data: A later analysis tallied about 77 million unique TCR beta chains across the 700 or so repertoires, and about 10 million of those chains were shared by two or more donors. To remove PCR and sequencing errors, raw reads were error-corrected and collapsed into unique sequences using a nearest-neighbor algorithm that merged closely related sequences. V, D and J gene segments were assigned by aligning CDR3 sequences to IMGT reference sequences. For a sequence to be retained, a match of at least six nucleotides to both a V gene segment and a J gene segment was required. A rearrangement was called productive if the CDR3 had no stop codons and remained in frame with V and J, and every other rearrangement was called non-productive. Following IMGT convention, CDR3 was defined as the stretch from the second conserved V-encoded cysteine up to the conserved J-encoded phenylalanine. In an earlier analysis of around 600 of the donors, sequences lacking an unambiguous match to a single V gene segment were excluded. In an earlier analysis of 450 to 700 of the donors, V segments were called functional above 56.7% productive rearrangements and were called segregating when the between-donor standard deviation exceeded 5%. A statistical classification framework was built to diagnose cytomegalovirus status from the catalog of TCR beta chain sequences. In a later analysis, TCR nucleotide sequences were compared against IMGT/GENE-DB human TR gene sequences so that V and J genes could be assigned. In a later analysis, CDR3 sequences and most-parsimonious VDJ recombination scenarios were assigned using the TCRdist pipeline. In a later analysis, each TCR beta chain was defined by its CDR3 amino acid sequence together with its V-gene family, and reads without a unique V-gene family were excluded. As a way to deal with suspected cross-contamination and a sequencing artifact, a later analysis dropped approximately 590 nucleotide sequences that were highly shared and had low generation probability. In a later analysis, a clonal expansion index was calculated for each public chain from normalized within-repertoire ranks of inferred template counts. In a later analysis, generation probabilities were computed with a VDJ recombination model fitted to out-of-frame rearrangements, and the resulting probabilities were checked against IGoR. In a later analysis, hypergeometric tests were used to score TCR-TCR, TCR-HLA and TCR-CMV co-occurrence, with a repertoire-size bias correction applied to TCR pairs. A later analysis estimated false discovery rates by permuting HLA or CMV assignments 20 times. In a later analysis, co-occurring TCRs were grouped with DBSCAN, and TCRdist sequence similarity was added when clustering was performed within HLA-allele-positive subsets. For co-occurrence clustering, repertoires with fewer than 30,000 or more than 120,000 public chains were excluded, along with roughly 5 repertoires with anomalous nucleotide sharing. TCRdb carries this immuneACCESS record with in-frame sequences only. Its versions omit some clonotypes, under half of them owing to an unresolved V gene in the studies checked, with the rest unexplained. That table gives V, J and clone size, and the DNA gave D and trimming. This sample holds about 180,000 clones; 80% were observed only once. The ten largest make up roughly 2% of the sample.

For this clone: Its antigen is still unknown. The sample holds no much larger clone one base away, and base qualities are not on file.

The sequence links TRBV7-2 to TRBJ1-4, and TRBD1 may be the D gene, going by 5 matching bases. Sequencing input: PBMCs. The receptor was derived from a woman in her thirties in good health and CMV-seronegative. The base sequence is TGTGCCAGCAGCCAGGGTTGGGAAAAACTGTTTTTT. Its amino acids are CASSQGWEKLFF. Full variable domain (CDR3 extended with the reference TRBV7-2 and TRBJ1-4 proteins): GAGVSQSPSNKVTEKGKDVELRCDPISGHTALYWYRQSLGQGLEFLIYFQGNSAPDKSGLPSDRFSAERTGGSVSTLTIQRTQQEDSAVYLCASSQGWEKLFFGSGTQLSVL.